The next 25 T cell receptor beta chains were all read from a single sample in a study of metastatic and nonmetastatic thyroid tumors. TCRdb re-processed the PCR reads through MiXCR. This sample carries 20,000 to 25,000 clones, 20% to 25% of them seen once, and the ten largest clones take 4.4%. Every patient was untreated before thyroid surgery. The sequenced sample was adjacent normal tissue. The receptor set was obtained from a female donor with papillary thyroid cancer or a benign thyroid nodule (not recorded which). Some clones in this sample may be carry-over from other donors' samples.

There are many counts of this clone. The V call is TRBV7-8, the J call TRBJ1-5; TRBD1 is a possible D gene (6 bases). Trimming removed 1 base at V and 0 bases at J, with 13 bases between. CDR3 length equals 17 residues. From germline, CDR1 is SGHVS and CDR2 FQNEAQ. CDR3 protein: CASSLDGGPNSNQPQHF. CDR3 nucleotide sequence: TGTGCCAGCAGCTTAGATGGGGGCCCTAATAGCAATCAGCCCCAGCATTTT.

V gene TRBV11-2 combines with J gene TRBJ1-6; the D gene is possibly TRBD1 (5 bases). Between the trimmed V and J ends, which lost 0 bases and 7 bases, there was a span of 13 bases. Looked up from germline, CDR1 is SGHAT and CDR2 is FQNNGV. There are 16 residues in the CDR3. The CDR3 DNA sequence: TGTGCCAGCAGCTTAGATAGCGAGGGGTGGAATTCACCCCTCCACTTT. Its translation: CASSLDSEGWNSPLHF. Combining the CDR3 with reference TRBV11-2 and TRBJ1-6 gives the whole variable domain EAGVAQSPRYKIIEKRQSVAFWCNPISGHATLYWYQQILGQGPKLLIQFQNNGVVDDSQLPKDRFSAERLKGVDSTLKIQPAKLEDSAVYLCASSLDSEGWNSPLHFGNGTRLTVT.

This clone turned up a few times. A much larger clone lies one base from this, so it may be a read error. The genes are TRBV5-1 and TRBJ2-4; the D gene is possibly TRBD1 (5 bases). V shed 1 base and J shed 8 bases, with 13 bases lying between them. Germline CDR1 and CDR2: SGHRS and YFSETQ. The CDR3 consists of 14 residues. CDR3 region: CASSLTGHADIQYF. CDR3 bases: TGCGCCAGCAGCTTGACAGGTCACGCGGACATTCAGTACTTC.

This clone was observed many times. Here the CDR3 reads CASSRSGGASGELFF. The CDR3 DNA sequence: TGTGCCAGTAGTAGGTCAGGGGGCGCCTCCGGGGAGCTGTTTTTT. This chain joins TRBV19 and TRBJ2-2; 8 nucleotides agree with TRBD1. V lost 4 bases to trimming and J lost 6 bases; unmatched junction nucleotides: 7. The length of the CDR3 is 15 residues. Germline V gene lookup returns CDR1 LNHDA and CDR2 SQIVND (reference sequence). The complete variable domain, with remaining parts taken from reference TRBV19 and TRBJ2-2, reads DGGITQSPKYLFRKEGQNVTLSCEQNLNHDAMYWYRQDPGQGLRLIYYSQIVNDFQKGDIAEGYSVSREKKESFPLTVTSAQKNPTAFYLCASSRSGGASGELFFGEGSRLTVL.

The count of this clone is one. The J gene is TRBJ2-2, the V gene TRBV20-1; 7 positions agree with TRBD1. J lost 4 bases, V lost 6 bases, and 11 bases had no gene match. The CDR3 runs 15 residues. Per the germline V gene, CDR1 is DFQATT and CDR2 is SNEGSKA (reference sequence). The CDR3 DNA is TGCAGTGCAGCTCAAGGACAGGCATCCACCGGGGAGCTGTTTTTT. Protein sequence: CSAAQGQASTGELFF.

The CDR3 DNA reads TGCAGTGCTAGAGATCTAGTCTTTGAGGGTGTATCGGCTGAAGCTTTCTTT. Translating gives CSARDLVFEGVSAEAFF. V and J are TRBV20-1 and TRBJ1-1; D remains ambiguous. CDR3 length: 17 amino acids. The V gene's germline CDR1 is DFQATT and CDR2 SNEGSKA (reference sequence). The ends were cut back, 0 bases at V and 6 bases at J, with 23 bases in the middle.

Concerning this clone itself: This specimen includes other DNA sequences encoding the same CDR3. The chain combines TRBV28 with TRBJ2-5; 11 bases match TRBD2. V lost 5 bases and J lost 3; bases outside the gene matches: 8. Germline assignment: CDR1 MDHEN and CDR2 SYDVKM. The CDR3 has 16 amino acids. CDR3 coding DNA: TGTGCCAGCAGTACGGGGACTAGCGGAAGGAAAGAGACCCAGTACTTC. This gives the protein CASSTGTSGRKETQYF.

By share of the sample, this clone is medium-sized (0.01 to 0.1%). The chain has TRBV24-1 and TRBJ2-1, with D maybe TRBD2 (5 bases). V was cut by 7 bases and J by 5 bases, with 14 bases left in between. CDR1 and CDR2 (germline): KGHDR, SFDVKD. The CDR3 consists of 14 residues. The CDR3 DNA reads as TGTGCCACCAGGGCGGAGGTAGGAAACAATGAGCAGTTCTTC. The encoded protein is CATRAEVGNNEQFF.

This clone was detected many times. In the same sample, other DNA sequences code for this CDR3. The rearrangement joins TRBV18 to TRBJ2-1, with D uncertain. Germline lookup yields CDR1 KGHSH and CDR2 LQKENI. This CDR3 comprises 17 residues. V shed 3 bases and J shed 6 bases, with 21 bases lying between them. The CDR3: CASSPALQPPSGNEQFF. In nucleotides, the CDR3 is TGTGCCAGCTCACCGGCACTACAGCCCCCCTCGGGCAATGAGCAGTTCTTC.

In DNA, the CDR3 is TGCGCCAGCAGCCTGGGTCCGGAACTAGGGGTCTACGAGCAGTACTTC. It specifies CASSLGPELGVYEQYF. This chain joins TRBV5-1 and TRBJ2-7, with D perhaps TRBD1 or TRBD2 (5 bases each). The CDR3 runs 16 residues. Germline values: CDR1 SGHRS, CDR2 YFSETQ. V gave up 4 bases and J gave up 3 bases, with 20 bases separating them.

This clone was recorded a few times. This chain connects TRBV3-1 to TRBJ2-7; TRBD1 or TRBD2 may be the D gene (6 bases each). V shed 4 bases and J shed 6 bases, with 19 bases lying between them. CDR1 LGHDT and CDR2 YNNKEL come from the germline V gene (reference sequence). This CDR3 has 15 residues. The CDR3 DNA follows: TGTGCCAGCAGCCCCAGCGTGGGGGGCATAGGCGAGCAGTACTTC. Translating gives CASSPSVGGIGEQYF.

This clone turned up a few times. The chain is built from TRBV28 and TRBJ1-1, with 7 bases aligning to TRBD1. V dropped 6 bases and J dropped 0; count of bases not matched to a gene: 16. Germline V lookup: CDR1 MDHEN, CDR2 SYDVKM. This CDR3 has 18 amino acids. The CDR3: CASRVLYGTVIMNTEAFF. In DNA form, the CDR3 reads TGTGCCAGCAGGGTACTTTACGGGACAGTGATCATGAACACTGAAGCTTTCTTT.

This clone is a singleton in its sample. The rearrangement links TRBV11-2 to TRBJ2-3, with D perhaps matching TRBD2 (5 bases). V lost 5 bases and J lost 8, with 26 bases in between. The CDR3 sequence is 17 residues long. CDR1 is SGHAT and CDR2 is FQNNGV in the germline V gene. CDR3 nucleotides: TGTGCCAGCAGCCGATTCTCTAGCTGGAGATCAAAGTGTACGCAGTATTTT. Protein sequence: CASSRFSSWRSKCTQYF.

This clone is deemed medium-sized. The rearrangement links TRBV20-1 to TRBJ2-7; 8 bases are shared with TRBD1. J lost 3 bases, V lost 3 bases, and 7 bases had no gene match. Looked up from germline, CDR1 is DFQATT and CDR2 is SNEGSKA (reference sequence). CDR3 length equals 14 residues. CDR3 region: CSASEGTGYYEQYF. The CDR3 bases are TGCAGTGCTAGTGAGGGGACAGGATACTACGAGCAGTACTTC.

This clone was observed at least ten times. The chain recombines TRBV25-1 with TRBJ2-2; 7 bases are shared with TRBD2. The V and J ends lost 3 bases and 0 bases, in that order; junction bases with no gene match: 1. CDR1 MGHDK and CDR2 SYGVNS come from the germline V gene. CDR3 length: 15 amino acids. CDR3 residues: CASSEGGTNTGELFF. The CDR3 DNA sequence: TGTGCCAGCAGTGAGGGAGGGACGAACACCGGGGAGCTGTTTTTT.

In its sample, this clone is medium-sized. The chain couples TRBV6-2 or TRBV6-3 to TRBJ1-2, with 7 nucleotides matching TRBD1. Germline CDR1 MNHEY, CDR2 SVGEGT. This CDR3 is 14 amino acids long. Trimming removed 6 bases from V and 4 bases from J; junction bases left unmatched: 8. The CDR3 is CASRDPRGFYGYTF. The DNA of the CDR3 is TGTGCCAGCAGAGACCCCAGGGGGTTCTATGGCTACACCTTC.

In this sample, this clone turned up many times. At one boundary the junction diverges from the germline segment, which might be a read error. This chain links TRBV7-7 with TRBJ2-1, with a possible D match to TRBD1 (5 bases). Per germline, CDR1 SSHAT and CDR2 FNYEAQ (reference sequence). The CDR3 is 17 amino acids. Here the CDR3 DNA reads TGTGCTAGCAGCTTAAGCTTAAGGGGTGATGGCTACAATGAGCAGTTCTTC. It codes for CASSLSLRGDGYNEQFF. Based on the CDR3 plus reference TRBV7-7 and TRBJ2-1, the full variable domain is GAGVSQSPRYKVTKRGQDVTLRCDPISSHATLYWYQQALGQGPEFLTYFNYEAQPDKSGLPSDRFSAERPEGSISTLTIQRTEQRDSAMYRCASSLSLRGDGYNEQFFGPGTRLTVL.

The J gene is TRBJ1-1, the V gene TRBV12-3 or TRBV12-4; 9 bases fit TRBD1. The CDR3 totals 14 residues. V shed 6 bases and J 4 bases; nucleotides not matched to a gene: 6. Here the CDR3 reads CASSGTGSSTEAFF. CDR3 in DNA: TGTGCCAGCAGCGGGACAGGGTCGAGCACTGAAGCTTTCTTT.

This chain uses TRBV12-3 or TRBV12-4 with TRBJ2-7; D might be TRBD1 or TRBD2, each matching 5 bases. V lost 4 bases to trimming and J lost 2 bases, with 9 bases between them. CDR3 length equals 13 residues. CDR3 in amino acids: CASSSGTPYEQYF. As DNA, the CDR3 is TGTGCCAGCAGTTCCGGGACCCCCTACGAGCAGTACTTC.

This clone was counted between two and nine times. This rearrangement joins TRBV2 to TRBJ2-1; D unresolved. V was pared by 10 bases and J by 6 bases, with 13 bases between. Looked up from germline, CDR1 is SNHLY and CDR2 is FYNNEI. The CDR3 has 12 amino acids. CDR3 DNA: TGTGCCATCTTTGGCCTACGCAATGAGCAGTTCTTC. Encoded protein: CAIFGLRNEQFF.

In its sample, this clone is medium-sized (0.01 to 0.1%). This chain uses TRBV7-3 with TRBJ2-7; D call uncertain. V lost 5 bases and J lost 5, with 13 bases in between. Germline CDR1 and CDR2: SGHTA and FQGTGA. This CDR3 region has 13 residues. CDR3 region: CASSPSHYDEQYF. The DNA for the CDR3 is TGTGCCAGCAGCCCCTCCCATTACGACGAGCAGTACTTC.

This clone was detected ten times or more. CDR3 in amino acids: CSVEVLGRPTYEQYF. For the CDR3, the DNA is TGCAGCGTTGAAGTGCTGGGACGACCCACCTACGAGCAGTACTTC. The rearrangement uses TRBV29-1 and TRBJ2-7; D may match TRBD1 or TRBD2 (5 bases each). CDR1 and CDR2 from the germline V gene are SQVTM and ANQGSEA. CDR3 length: 15 residues. Trimming pared 1 base from V and 2 bases from J, leaving 15 bases between.

The DNA of the CDR3 is TGCAGTGCCTTAGGACAGGTCGTACGTGAGCAGTACTTC. Its protein product is CSALGQVVREQYF. V usage is TRBV20-1 and J usage is TRBJ2-7; the match to TRBD1 covers 7 bases. Germline V gene lookup returns CDR1 DFQATT and CDR2 SNEGSKA (reference sequence). The CDR3 is 13 residues long. J lost 7 bases, V lost 6 bases, and 12 bases had no gene match.

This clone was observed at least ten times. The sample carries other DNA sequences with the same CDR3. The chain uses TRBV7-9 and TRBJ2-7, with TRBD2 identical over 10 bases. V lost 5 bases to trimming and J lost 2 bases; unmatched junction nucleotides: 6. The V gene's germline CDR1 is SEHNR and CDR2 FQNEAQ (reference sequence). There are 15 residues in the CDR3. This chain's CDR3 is CASSPGLASTYEQYF. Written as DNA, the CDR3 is TGTGCCAGCAGCCCGGGACTAGCGAGCACCTACGAGCAGTACTTC.

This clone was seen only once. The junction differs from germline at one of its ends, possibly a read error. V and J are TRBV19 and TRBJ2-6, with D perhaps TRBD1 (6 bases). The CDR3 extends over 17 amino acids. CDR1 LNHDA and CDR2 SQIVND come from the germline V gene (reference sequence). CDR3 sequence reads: CASSPRQVPSGANILTF. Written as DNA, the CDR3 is TGTGCCAGTAGTCCACGACAGGTCCCCTCTGGGGCCAACATCCTGACTTTC.